This T cell receptor (beta chain) was retrieved from a study of cytomegalovirus exposure and HLA in healthy donors. Germline CDR1 and CDR2: ENHRY and SYGVKD. CDR3 length equals 14 residues. The junction had 3 bases not matched to a gene; V was cut back by 4 bases and J by 5 bases. Remarks on this clone: Antigen specificity is unknown.

Primers included in the PCR were 60 Vbeta and 13 Jbeta primers. Some clones are missing from TCRdb's copy, which holds only in-frame ones; the method was immunoSEQ multiplex PCR. The sample holds about 130,000 clones; 74% are singletons and the top ten take around 4.2%. Study-level findings and limits: It was reportedly the case that the classifier diagnosed cytomegalovirus status with high specificity and sensitivity. It was taken for granted in presence/absence analyses that sequencing depth across donors was roughly uniform.

Among the donors, all were healthy bone marrow donors. The sequence derives from a woman aged 45 to 65 in good health and CMV-seropositive. The chain links TRBV10-3 to TRBJ2-2, with 8 positions matching TRBD1. The sequenced material came from PBMCs. The CDR3: CAISGGQVTGELFF. The CDR3 DNA reads TGTGCCATCAGTGGGGGACAGGTAACCGGGGAGCTGTTTTTT.